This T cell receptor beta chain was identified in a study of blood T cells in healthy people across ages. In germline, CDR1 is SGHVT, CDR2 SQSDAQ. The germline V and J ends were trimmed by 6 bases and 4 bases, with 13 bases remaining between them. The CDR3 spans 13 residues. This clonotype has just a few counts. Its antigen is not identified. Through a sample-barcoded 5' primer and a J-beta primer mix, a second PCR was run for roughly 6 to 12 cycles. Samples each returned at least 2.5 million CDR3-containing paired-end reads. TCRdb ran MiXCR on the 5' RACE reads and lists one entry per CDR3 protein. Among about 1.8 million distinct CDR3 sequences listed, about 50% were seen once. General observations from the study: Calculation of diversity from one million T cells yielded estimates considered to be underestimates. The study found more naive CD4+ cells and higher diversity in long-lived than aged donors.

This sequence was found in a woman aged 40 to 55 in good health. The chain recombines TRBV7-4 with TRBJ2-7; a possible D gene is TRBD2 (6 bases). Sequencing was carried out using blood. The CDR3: CASREGYRYEQYF. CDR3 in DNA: TGTGCCAGCAGGGAGGGCTACAGGTACGAGCAGTACTTC. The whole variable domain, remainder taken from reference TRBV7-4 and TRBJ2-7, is GAGVSQSPRYKVAKRGRDVALRCDSISGHVTLYWYRQTLGQGSEVLTYSQSDAQRDKSGRPSGRFSAERPERSVSTLKIQRTEQGDSAVYLCASREGYRYEQYFGPGTRLTVT.